This T cell receptor (beta chain) derives from a study of blood T cell repertoires in COVID-19. During active infection, Seattle patients enrolled and were then monitored through disease. Per the authors' pipeline: It was from reference gene primer amplification that nucleated cell counts were estimated. Produced via immunoSEQ multiplex PCR; TCRdb's table is partial and in-frame only. D and trimming come from the DNA, and the V and J calls and clone size come from that table. The sample lists fewer than 200,000 clones, less than 90% occurring once. The sample was peripheral blood. This sequence originates from a woman between 65 and 79 years old with COVID-19, enrolled during active disease.

The CDR3, as DNA: TGCGCCAGCAGCCCGGGGGGGGCTGGCACAGATACGCAGTATTTT. The encoded protein is CASSPGGAGTDTQYF. The V gene is TRBV5-1, the J gene TRBJ2-3; 8 nucleotides align to TRBD2. This CDR3 has 15 residues. Germline values: CDR1 SGHRS, CDR2 YFSETQ. Trimming removed 4 bases from V and 1 base from J; junction bases left unmatched: 5.